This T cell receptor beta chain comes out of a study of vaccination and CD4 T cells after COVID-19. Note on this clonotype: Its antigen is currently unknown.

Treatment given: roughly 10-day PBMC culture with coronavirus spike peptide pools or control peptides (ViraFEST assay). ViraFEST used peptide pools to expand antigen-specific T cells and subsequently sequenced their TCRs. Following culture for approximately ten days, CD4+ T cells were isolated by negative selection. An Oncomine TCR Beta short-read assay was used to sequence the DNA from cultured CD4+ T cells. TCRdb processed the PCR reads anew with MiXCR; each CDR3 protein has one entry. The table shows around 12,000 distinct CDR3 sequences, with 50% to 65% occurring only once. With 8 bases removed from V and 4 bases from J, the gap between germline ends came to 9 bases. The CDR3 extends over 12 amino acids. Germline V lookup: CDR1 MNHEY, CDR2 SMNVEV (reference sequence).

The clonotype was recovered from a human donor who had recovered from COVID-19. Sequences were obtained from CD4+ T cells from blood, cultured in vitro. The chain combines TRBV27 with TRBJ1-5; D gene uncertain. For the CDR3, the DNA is TGTGCCAGCGGACGCTATAATCAGCCCCAGCATTTT. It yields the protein CASGRYNQPQHF.